These 20 T cell receptor beta chains originate from one sample sequenced in a study of T cells in Graves' hyperthyroidism and ophthalmopathy. TCR beta CDR3 regions were amplified from RNA. The HTBI set primed first-round TCR CDR3 RT-PCR. TCRdb processed the multiplex PCR reads anew with MiXCR; each CDR3 protein has one entry. The sample lists over 400,000 distinct CDR3 sequences; roughly 14% were seen once. Sequenced sample: blood. The receptors were sampled from a man between 18 and 35 years old with Graves' ophthalmopathy.

The chain couples TRBV15 to TRBJ2-5, with a possible D match to TRBD1 (6 bases). V lost 8 bases, J lost 4 bases, and 17 bases lay in between. Germline CDR1 reads LNHNV; CDR2 reads YYDKDF (reference sequence). The CDR3 has 14 amino acids. The CDR3 nucleotides are TGTGCCACCTCCGGCCAGGGGCAGGGAGAGACCCAGTACTTC. It codes for CATSGQGQGETQYF.

Ten or more counts support this clonotype. The V and J genes are TRBV3-1 and TRBJ2-7, with TRBD2 matching over 11 bases. Germline values: CDR1 LGHDT, CDR2 YNNKEL (reference sequence). This CDR3 spans 15 amino acids. V lost 0 bases, J lost 7 bases, and 5 bases stayed unmatched. The CDR3 DNA reads as TGTGCCAGCAGCCAAGATACTAGCGGGAGTCGTGAGCAGTACTTC. Translation gives CASSQDTSGSREQYF.

The table lists this clonotype with many counts. The rearrangement uses TRBV30 and TRBJ1-2, with a tentative D call TRBD1 (5 bases). This CDR3 has 13 amino acids. CDR1 is GTSNPN and CDR2 is SVGIG in the germline V gene (reference sequence). V was clipped by 1 base and J by 7 bases, with 13 bases between them. CDR3 residues: CAWSGDLWGGYTF. CDR3 coding DNA: TGTGCCTGGAGTGGGGACTTGTGGGGTGGCTACACCTTC.

This chain joins TRBV12-3 or TRBV12-4 and TRBJ2-3, with 12 bases matching TRBD2. The CDR3 has 18 residues. Trimming cost V 8 bases and J 3 bases; bases outside gene matches: 15. CDR3 residues: CASRPSGGAVVKTDTQYF. The CDR3 coding sequence is TGTGCCAGCCGGCCTAGCGGGGGGGCCGTCGTCAAGACAGATACGCAGTATTTT.

The CDR3 nucleotides are TGTGCCAGCAGGAGGGGGGCGAATGGCTACACCTTC. Its translation: CASRRGANGYTF. This chain joins TRBV27 and TRBJ1-2, with a possible D match to TRBD1 (6 bases). The CDR3 has 12 residues. Trimming shortened V by 6 bases and J by 6 bases, and 11 bases separated the two germline ends. Germline V gene sequence: CDR1 MNHEY, CDR2 SMNVEV (reference sequence).

In this sample, this clonotype turned up many times. At one end, the junction sequence differs from germline, possibly due to a read error. The chain is built from TRBV2 and TRBJ2-5; 8 bases line up with TRBD1. In germline, CDR1 is SNHLY, CDR2 FYNNEI. The CDR3 consists of 13 residues. The CDR3 sequence: CANSQDREETQYF. In nucleotides, the CDR3 is TGTGCCAACAGTCAGGACAGGGAGGAGACCCAGTACTTC.

V gene TRBV7-9 combines with J gene TRBJ1-4; no clear D. Trimming stripped 5 bases from V and 2 bases from J, with 21 bases between. CDR1 SEHNR and CDR2 FQNEAQ come from the germline V gene (reference sequence). The CDR3 sequence is 18 residues long. Here the CDR3 reads CASSTVGQPFLTNEKLFF. Written as DNA, the CDR3 is TGTGCCAGCAGCACTGTGGGTCAACCTTTTCTCACTAATGAAAAACTGTTTTTT.

The chain carries TRBV19 and TRBJ2-3; 7 bases fit TRBD1. V was clipped by 6 bases and J by 4 bases; unmatched bases: 10. Germline V gene sequence: CDR1 LNHDA, CDR2 SQIVND (reference sequence). The CDR3 runs 15 residues. The CDR3 protein is CASRVQGQSADTQYF. The CDR3 nucleotides read TGTGCCAGTAGGGTACAGGGGCAATCTGCAGATACGCAGTATTTT.

This clonotype was seen at least ten times. This chain links TRBV9 with TRBJ1-3; no definite D call. Per the germline V gene, CDR1 is SGDLS and CDR2 is YYNGEE. V lost 0 bases, J lost 0 bases, and 7 bases lay in between. The CDR3 contains 15 residues. CDR3 sequence: CASSVDTSSGNTIYF. The CDR3, as DNA: TGTGCCAGCAGCGTAGACACGAGCTCTGGAAACACCATATATTTT.

This clonotype was recorded a few times. The V and J genes are TRBV15 and TRBJ2-5; weak D call: TRBD1 (7 bases). This CDR3 region has 14 residues. Trimming left V 5 bases short and J 1 base short, with 11 bases between. Germline V lookup: CDR1 LNHNV, CDR2 YYDKDF (reference sequence). The CDR3 loop reads CATSFRGAQETQYF. CDR3 nucleotide sequence: TGTGCCACCAGCTTCAGGGGGGCCCAAGAGACCCAGTACTTC.

This clonotype was found many times. The chain links TRBV5-6 to TRBJ2-5, with a tentative D call TRBD1 (5 bases). The V end lost 4 bases, the J end lost 1 base, and 17 bases lay between the germline ends. The CDR3 is made up of 16 amino acids. Germline CDR1 SGHDT, CDR2 YYEEEE. The CDR3 coding sequence is TGTGCCAGCAGCCAAGGACACCTCACCCTCCAAGAGACCCAGTACTTC. Its translation is CASSQGHLTLQETQYF.

This clonotype was counted ten times or more. The chain recombines TRBV9 with TRBJ1-1; D gene unclear. CDR1 is SGDLS, CDR2 YYNGEE, per germline. V dropped 0 bases and J dropped 8 bases, with 14 bases sitting between them. The CDR3 runs 14 residues. CDR3 nucleotides: TGTGCCAGCAGCGTAGCTAGCTCCTCCCCAGAAGCTTTCTTT. It translates to CASSVASSSPEAFF.

This clonotype was seen a handful of times. The V and J genes are TRBV3-1 and TRBJ2-6; D ambiguous. The CDR3 has 12 residues. With 3 bases removed from V and 5 bases from J, the gap between germline ends came to 2 bases. CDR1 is LGHDT, CDR2 YNNKEL, per germline (reference sequence). The CDR3 bases are TGTGCCAGCAGCCAGAGGGCCAACGTCCTGACTTTC. Translation: CASSQRANVLTF.

This clonotype has ten or more counts. V gene TRBV7-2 combines with J gene TRBJ2-1, with TRBD1 matching 7 bases. Germline V gives CDR1 SGHTA, CDR2 FQGNSA. J was trimmed by 3 bases and V by 5 bases; bases with no gene match: 10. The CDR3 covers 16 residues. The CDR3 reads CASSLKTGRIYNEQFF. The CDR3 DNA follows: TGTGCCAGCAGCCTCAAGACAGGGCGGATCTACAATGAGCAGTTCTTC.

This clonotype was seen only a few times. V gene TRBV20-1 combines with J gene TRBJ2-7; D is unresolved. This CDR3 contains 14 residues. From germline, CDR1 is DFQATT and CDR2 SNEGSKA (reference sequence). V was cut by 0 bases and J by 0 bases, with 9 bases left in between. The CDR3 DNA follows: TGCAGTGCTAGAGATCAGCCAGACTCCTACGAGCAGTACTTC. This encodes CSARDQPDSYEQYF.

This clonotype was found many times. The chain carries TRBV10-3 and TRBJ1-2, with TRBD1 matching 10 bases. The germline V gene has CDR1 ENHRY and CDR2 SYGVKD. This CDR3 is 15 amino acids long. The trim removed 2 bases at V and 5 bases at J, leaving 5 bases unmatched. The CDR3 is CAISEGTGALYGYTF. As DNA, the CDR3 is TGTGCCATCAGTGAGGGGACAGGGGCCCTTTATGGCTACACCTTC.

The chain joins TRBV30 to TRBJ2-7; unclear D gene. The CDR3 has 11 residues. Trimming pared 0 bases from V and 8 bases from J, leaving 8 bases between. Germline V gene sequence: CDR1 GTSNPN, CDR2 SVGIG (reference sequence). The CDR3 sequence: CAWSVKQKQYF. The CDR3 DNA reads as TGTGCCTGGAGTGTCAAACAAAAGCAGTACTTC.

This clonotype was seen ten or more times. The rearrangement uses TRBV13 and TRBJ2-3, with D perhaps being TRBD1 or TRBD2 (6 bases each). The V end lost 4 bases, the J end lost 5 bases, and 19 bases lay between the germline ends. The CDR3 contains 16 residues. Germline CDR1 and CDR2: PRHDT and FYEKMQ (reference sequence). This CDR3 reads CASSWARGAQLDTQYF. CDR3 nucleotide sequence: TGTGCCAGCAGCTGGGCTAGGGGGGCCCAGTTAGATACGCAGTATTTT. The variable domain in full, with the rest retrieved from reference TRBV13 and TRBJ2-3, is AAGVIQSPRHLIKEKRETATLKCYPIPRHDTVYWYQQGPGQDPQFLISFYEKMQSDKGSIPDRFSAQQFSDYHSELNMSSLELGDSALYFCASSWARGAQLDTQYFGPGTRLTVL.

In this sample, this clonotype turned up many times. The V call is TRBV28, the J call TRBJ1-2, with TRBD1 as a possible D gene (5 bases). Germline CDR1 MDHEN, CDR2 SYDVKM. V gave up 1 base and J gave up 8 bases, with 11 bases separating them. The CDR3 runs to 13 residues. The CDR3 bases are TGTGCCAGCAGTTTATTGTCAGGGCTAGGCTACACCTTC. Its protein is CASSLLSGLGYTF.

This clonotype came up many times. The CDR3 DNA sequence: TGCGCCAGCAGCCGTACCCCAGGGTTTGATGAAGCTTTCTTT. The encoded protein is CASSRTPGFDEAFF. The rearrangement joins TRBV4-1 to TRBJ1-1; a weak D match, TRBD1 (5 bases). From germline, CDR1 is MGHRA and CDR2 YSYEKL. V was pared by 4 bases and J by 7 bases, with 16 bases between. This CDR3 has 14 residues.